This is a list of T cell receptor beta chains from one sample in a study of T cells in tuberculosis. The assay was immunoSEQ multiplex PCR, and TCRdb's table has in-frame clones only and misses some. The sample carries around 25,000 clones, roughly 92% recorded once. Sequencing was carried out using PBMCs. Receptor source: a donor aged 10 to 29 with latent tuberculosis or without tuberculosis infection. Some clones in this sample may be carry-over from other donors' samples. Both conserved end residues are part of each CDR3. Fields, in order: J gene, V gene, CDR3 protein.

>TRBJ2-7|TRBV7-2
CASSTPRLASYEQYF
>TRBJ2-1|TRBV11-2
CASSYYEEQFF
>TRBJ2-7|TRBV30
CAWIDRVGEQYF
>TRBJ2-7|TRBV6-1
CASRPRRTGGDEQYF
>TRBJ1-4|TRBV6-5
CASSHRDRGHELFF
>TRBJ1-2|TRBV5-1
CASSYDRARGYTF
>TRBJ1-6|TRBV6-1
CASNDRGSYNSPLHF
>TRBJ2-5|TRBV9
CASSADWTALHQETQYF
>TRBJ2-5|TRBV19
CASSRLDRGHSGETQYF
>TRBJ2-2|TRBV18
CASSPAGSGELFF
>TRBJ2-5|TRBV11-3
CASSRTRQETQYF
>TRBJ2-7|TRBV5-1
CASSSEAGTGTYEQYF
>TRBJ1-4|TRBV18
CASSQNRPLNEKLFF
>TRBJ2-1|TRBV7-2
CASSLPGRGALPREQFF
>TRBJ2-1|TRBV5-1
CASSLELTRTYNEQFF
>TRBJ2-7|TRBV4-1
CASSMQAGGYEQYF
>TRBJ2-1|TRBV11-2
CASSSLAVSYNEQFF
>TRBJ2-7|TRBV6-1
CASRATGGDPYEQYF
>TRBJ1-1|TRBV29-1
CSVARQGLAFF